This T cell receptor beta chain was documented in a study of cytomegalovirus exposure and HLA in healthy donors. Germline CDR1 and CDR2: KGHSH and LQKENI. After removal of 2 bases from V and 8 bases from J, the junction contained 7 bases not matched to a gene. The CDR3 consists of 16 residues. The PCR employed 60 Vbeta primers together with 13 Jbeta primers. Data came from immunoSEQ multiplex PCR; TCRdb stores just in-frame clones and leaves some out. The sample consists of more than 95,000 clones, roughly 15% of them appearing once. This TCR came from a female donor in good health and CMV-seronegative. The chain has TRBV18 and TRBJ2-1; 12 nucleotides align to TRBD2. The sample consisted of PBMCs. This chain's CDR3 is CASSPASGGASYEQFF. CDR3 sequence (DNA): TGTGCCAGCTCACCAGCTAGCGGGGGGGCCTCTTATGAGCAGTTCTTC. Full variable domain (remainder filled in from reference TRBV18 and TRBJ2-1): NAGVMQNPRHLVRRRGQEARLRCSPMKGHSHVYWYRQLPEEGLKFMVYLQKENIIDESGMPKERFSAEFPKEGPSILRIQQVVRGDSAAYFCASSPASGGASYEQFFGPGTRLTVL.